This T cell receptor (beta chain) was sequenced in a study of T cell responses to AZD1222 COVID-19 vaccine. Study findings and constraints: Just 5 to 7 AZD1222 recipients were seropositive at baseline. The donor cohort was predominantly white British with a female majority, and clonal diversity may have been underestimated. Reports indicate that nearly half of spike-specific TCRs are directed at unmutated variant regions.

On this clone itself: What it binds is not known.

The protocol was immunoSEQ multiplex PCR, while the TCRdb copy is restricted to in-frame clones and leaves out a portion. Among 140,000 to 150,000 clones, around 90% were seen once, and the ten largest hold under 4%. The CDR3 contains 13 residues. V lost 1 base and J lost 8, with 12 bases in between. The germline gives CDR1 SGHDT, CDR2 YYEEEE. Here the sequenced sample was peripheral blood, taken on day 0 of AZD1222 vaccination. The chain links TRBV5-6 to TRBJ1-2; D is unresolved. The TCR comes from an adult in good health. The CDR3 loop is CASSLFTVIGYTF. In DNA, the CDR3 is TGTGCCAGCAGCTTGTTTACAGTTATCGGCTACACCTTC. The complete variable domain, with remaining parts taken from reference TRBV5-6 and TRBJ1-2, reads DAGVTQSPTHLIKTRGQQVTLRCSPKSGHDTVSWYQQALGQGPQFIFQYYEEEERQRGNFPDRFSGHQFPNYSSELNVNALLLGDSALYLCASSLFTVIGYTFGSGTRLTVV.